Below, 24 T cell receptor beta chains from the same sample are listed, as sequenced in a study of shared clonotypes between healthy human individuals. Assay: immunoSEQ multiplex PCR; the TCRdb copy retains only in-frame clones and omits some. This table holds around 650,000 clones, about 96% found once. Naive CD8 cells lacked CD45RO, underwent positive selection for CCR7 and left out terminally differentiated effector memory CD45RA+ cells. The material sequenced was naive CD8+ T cells sorted from blood. The receptors were gathered from a woman in her thirties in good health.

The CDR3 DNA reads as TGCGCCAGCAGTCTCAATCCGGGAGCAACTAATGAAAAACTGTTTTTT. The encoded protein is CASSLNPGATNEKLFF. The genes are TRBV5-1 and TRBJ1-4; no firm D call. The V gene's germline CDR1 is SGHRS and CDR2 YFSETQ. V shed 5 bases and J shed 0 bases, with 14 bases lying between them. The length of the CDR3 is 16 residues.

The rearrangement links TRBV2 to TRBJ1-5, with 8 bases identical to TRBD1. Germline CDR1 and CDR2: SNHLY and FYNNEI. The CDR3 loop spans 18 amino acids. The V and J ends lost 6 bases and 5 bases, in that order; junction bases with no gene match: 18. In DNA form, the CDR3 reads TGTGCCAGCAGGCAGGGGGCGCATAGTGAGGTGGTTGATCAGCCCCAGCATTTT. As protein: CASRQGAHSEVVDQPQHF.

Comments on this clone: A clone one base away is much larger, so this may be a read error. V gene TRBV11-3 combines with J gene TRBJ1-1; TRBD1 aligns across 7 bases. This CDR3 comprises 13 residues. Germline V gene sequence: CDR1 SGHNT, CDR2 YENEEA. With V trimmed by 5 bases and J by 4 bases, 4 bases remained unmatched. CDR3 coding DNA: TGTGCCAGCAGCCCCTCAGGGGGCACTGAAGCTTTCTTT. It encodes CASSPSGGTEAFF.

The chain recombines TRBV5-6 with TRBJ2-4; weak D call: TRBD2 (5 bases). V was trimmed by 0 bases and J by 2 bases, leaving 12 bases between them. Germline V gives CDR1 SGHDT, CDR2 YYEEEE. The CDR3 is made up of 16 amino acids. CDR3 loop: CASSLDPGWTKNIQYF. DNA of the CDR3: TGTGCCAGCAGCTTGGACCCGGGATGGACCAAAAACATTCAGTACTTC.

Comments on this clone: In the same sample, other DNA sequences code for this CDR3. The rearrangement joins TRBV28 to TRBJ2-1; D gene unclear. The germline V and J ends were trimmed by 3 bases and 7 bases, with 1 base remaining between them. Germline V gene lookup returns CDR1 MDHEN and CDR2 SYDVKM. The CDR3 extends over 10 amino acids. This chain's CDR3 is CASSFNEQFF. CDR3 nucleotide sequence: TGTGCCAGCAGTTTTAATGAGCAGTTCTTC.

This sequence joins TRBV19 and TRBJ1-5; D unclear. Trimming left V 1 base short and J 2 bases short, with 9 bases between. The V gene's germline CDR1 is LNHDA and CDR2 SQIVND (reference sequence). The CDR3 runs to 15 residues. The chain's CDR3 is CASSIGGVGNQPQHF. The CDR3 coding sequence is TGTGCCAGTAGTATAGGGGGAGTCGGCAATCAGCCCCAGCATTTT.

The chain employs TRBV7-8 and TRBJ1-1; no clear D gene. Per germline, CDR1 SGHVS and CDR2 FQNEAQ. The length of the CDR3 is 13 residues. The V end lost 5 bases, the J end lost 3 bases, and 10 bases lay between the germline ends. In DNA, the CDR3 is TGTGCCAGCAGCCACCCGGGGTACACTGAAGCTTTCTTT. Its protein product is CASSHPGYTEAFF.

This rearrangement joins TRBV11-2 to TRBJ2-7; 9 bases line up with TRBD2. V lost 3 bases to trimming and J lost 4 bases; unmatched junction nucleotides: 7. The CDR3 runs 15 residues. CDR1 and CDR2 (germline): SGHAT, FQNNGV. The CDR3 sequence is CASSFSSGRTYEQYF. The CDR3 coding sequence is TGTGCCAGCAGCTTCTCCAGCGGGAGGACGTACGAGCAGTACTTC.

Only one count was recorded for this clone. The chain links TRBV5-5 to TRBJ2-5, with D unclear. This CDR3 comprises 11 residues. V gave up 0 bases and J gave up 4 bases, with 1 base separating them. Germline-derived CDR1 and CDR2 are SGHKS and YYEKEE (reference sequence). CDR3 region: CASSLVETQYF. DNA for the CDR3: TGTGCCAGCAGCTTGGTAGAGACCCAGTACTTC.

J is TRBJ1-1 and V is TRBV19; D ambiguous. CDR1 and CDR2 from the germline V gene are LNHDA and SQIVND (reference sequence). V lost 3 bases and J lost 5, with 10 bases in between. The CDR3 consists of 13 residues. Here the CDR3 DNA reads TGTGCCAGTAGTATGGTCCCGGGGACTGAAGCTTTCTTT. This translates into CASSMVPGTEAFF.

The genes are TRBV2 and TRBJ2-2, with 13 bases fitting TRBD2. Trimming took 6 bases from V and 7 from J; bases not matched to a gene: 8. This CDR3 is 16 amino acids long. Germline loops: CDR1 SNHLY, CDR2 FYNNEI. DNA for the CDR3: TGTGCCAGCAGAGGGACTAGCGGGATATTGGGCGGGGAGCTGTTTTTT. This translates into CASRGTSGILGGELFF.

This chain connects TRBV4-2 to TRBJ2-3; perhaps TRBD2 as D (6 bases). The V gene lost 3 bases and the J gene lost 2 bases, with 12 bases spanning the gap. CDR3 length: 15 amino acids. In germline, CDR1 is LGHNA, CDR2 YNFKEQ. CDR3 region: CASSQSGSSTDTQYF. The DNA for the CDR3 is TGTGCCAGCAGCCAGAGCGGGTCCTCCACAGATACGCAGTATTTT.

The V and J genes are TRBV28 and TRBJ1-1; 7 bases map to TRBD1. Germline values: CDR1 MDHEN, CDR2 SYDVKM. This CDR3 has 12 residues. V trimming: 5 bases; J trimming: 9 bases; junction bases outside the gene matches: 6. The CDR3 DNA follows: TGTGCCAGCAGTATGATGGACAGGCAAGCTTTCTTT. Translation: CASSMMDRQAFF.

V usage is TRBV27 and J usage is TRBJ1-5; TRBD1 matches at 9 bases. This CDR3 is 15 amino acids long. The ends lost 5 bases at V and 4 bases at J; junction bases unmatched: 6. Per the germline V gene, CDR1 is MNHEY and CDR2 is SMNVEV (reference sequence). The CDR3 DNA reads as TGTGCCAGCAGTAAAGGACAGGGGCGGAATCAGCCCCAGCATTTT. It yields the protein CASSKGQGRNQPQHF.

The chain combines TRBV28 with TRBJ2-7; 10 bases match TRBD2. The CDR3 length is 20 residues. J gave up 1 base and V 6 bases, and 21 bases lay outside the gene matches. CDR1 is MDHEN and CDR2 is SYDVKM in the germline V gene. The CDR3 loop is CASRPGGPTSGVFSSYEQYF. For the CDR3, the DNA is TGTGCCAGCAGGCCCGGAGGCCCTACTAGCGGGGTGTTTTCTTCCTACGAGCAGTACTTC. The whole variable domain, remainder taken from reference TRBV28 and TRBJ2-7, is DVKVTQSSRYLVKRTGEKVFLECVQDMDHENMFWYRQDPGLGLRLIYFSYDVKMKEKGDIPEGYSVSREKKERFSLILESASTNQTSMYLCASRPGGPTSGVFSSYEQYFGPGTRLTVT.

The chain employs TRBV7-8 and TRBJ2-5; 10 bases match TRBD2. The J call is uncertain, as TRBJ2-7 better fits the DNA end. Germline values: CDR1 SGHVS, CDR2 FQNEAQ. The CDR3 spans 15 residues. The CDR3 nucleotides are TGTGCCAGCAACTCCGCCGGGACTAGCGACTACGAGCAGTACTTC. This encodes CASNSAGTSDYEQYF.

This clone occurred a few times. This chain joins TRBV7-6 and TRBJ2-1; tentatively, D is TRBD2 (6 bases). The germline CDR1 and CDR2 sequences are SGHVS and FNYEAQ. There are 14 residues in the CDR3. Trimming shortened V by 0 bases and J by 9 bases, and 12 bases separated the two germline ends. CDR3 DNA: TGTGCCAGCAGCTTAGCAGTTCAGGAGGGTGAGCAGTTCTTC. Translating gives CASSLAVQEGEQFF.

V is TRBV4-1 and J is TRBJ1-5; D is unclear. This CDR3 comprises 16 residues. Germline V gene sequence: CDR1 MGHRA, CDR2 YSYEKL. Trimming stripped 0 bases from V and 2 bases from J, with 11 bases between. This CDR3 reads CASSQDPNWGNQPQHF. The CDR3 DNA reads as TGCGCCAGCAGCCAAGACCCAAACTGGGGCAATCAGCCCCAGCATTTT.

This rearrangement joins TRBV7-9 to TRBJ1-1, with D unclear. Deletions cut 5 bases from V and 5 bases from J, with 9 bases between. The CDR3 contains 12 residues. Germline CDR1 is SEHNR and CDR2 is FQNEAQ (reference sequence). In nucleotides, the CDR3 is TGTGCCAGCAGCGAAGTTCCGACTGAAGCTTTCTTT. Protein: CASSEVPTEAFF.

This sequence joins TRBV5-1 and TRBJ2-1; 10 bases are a match to TRBD1. V lost 4 bases, J lost 8 bases, and 9 bases stayed unmatched. Germline-derived CDR1 and CDR2 are SGHRS and YFSETQ. The CDR3 runs to 15 residues. The CDR3 sequence is CASSMGQGMRDEQFF. Here the CDR3 DNA reads TGCGCCAGCAGCATGGGACAGGGGATGAGGGATGAGCAGTTCTTC.

This clone showed up just once. The same CDR3 arises from other DNA sequences in this sample as well. CDR3: CASSVGTSGTYEQYF. DNA for the CDR3: TGTGCCAGCAGCGTGGGGACTAGCGGGACCTACGAGCAGTACTTC. The V gene is TRBV9, the J gene TRBJ2-7; 13 bases are a match to TRBD2. This CDR3 contains 15 residues. J lost 2 bases, V lost 2 bases, and 1 base had no gene match. Germline V gene lookup returns CDR1 SGDLS and CDR2 YYNGEE.

The gene calls are TRBV19 and TRBJ2-2; 8 nucleotides agree with TRBD2. Germline assignment: CDR1 LNHDA and CDR2 SQIVND (reference sequence). This CDR3 comprises 17 residues. Trimming removed 3 bases from V and 4 bases from J; junction bases left unmatched: 10. This chain's CDR3 is CASSIVSGLAGTGELFF. The CDR3 region has the DNA TGTGCCAGTAGTATTGTCTCAGGGCTAGCGGGCACCGGGGAGCTGTTTTTT.

This chain joins TRBV7-9 and TRBJ2-5; perhaps TRBD1 as D (6 bases). The CDR3 consists of 18 residues. The germline gives CDR1 SEHNR, CDR2 FQNEAQ (reference sequence). V was clipped by 2 bases and J by 0 bases, with 19 bases between them. CDR3 DNA sequence: TGTGCCAGCAGCTTAAGTCTAGGGGGATTCGCCTACCAAGAGACCCAGTACTTC. Amino acid sequence: CASSLSLGGFAYQETQYF.

CDR3 amino acids: CASTVSLLPSATDTQYF. The CDR3 nucleotides are TGTGCCAGTACGGTTAGCCTGCTCCCGTCGGCCACAGATACGCAGTATTTT. The chain employs TRBV19 and TRBJ2-3; D is ambiguous. CDR3 length: 17 amino acids. V lost 7 bases to trimming and J lost 2 bases, with 22 bases between them. The germline V gene encodes CDR1 LNHDA and CDR2 SQIVND (reference sequence).